These 8 T cell receptor delta chains originate from one sample sequenced in a study of γδ T cells in repeated Plasmodium falciparum infection. Flow sorting of PBMC yielded separate Vgamma9/Vdelta2+ and Vdelta2-negative gammadelta T cell populations for bulk repertoire analysis. TCRdb fed the multiplex PCR reads into CATT to redo clone calling. The sample consists of approximately 93,000 delta-chain clones, less than 1% of them appearing once. The sequencing sample was made of gamma-delta T cells from blood. The receptors come from a pool of human donors (malaria-infected and uninfected, not separated).

The sample holds a few counts of this clone. The TCRdb record carries a much larger clone's protein, which differs from this DNA's translation at residue 5; a read error is the likely cause, and the protein listed here is the DNA translation. The V call is TRDV2, the J call TRDJ1, with 13 bases fitting TRDD3. In the absence of a J gene in TCRdb, the DNA was matched to germline to assign it here. In germline, CDR1 is GEAIGNYY, CDR2 EKD. V lost 3 bases to trimming and J lost 2 bases; unmatched junction nucleotides: 11. The CDR3 runs to 18 residues. Written as DNA, the CDR3 is TGTGCCTGTGACCTCTACTGGGGGATACGGACTGGAACCGATAAACTCATCTTT. Its translation: CACDLYWGIRTGTDKLIF.

Worth noting for this clone: A far more abundant clone sits one base away, making this likely a read error. V gene TRDV2 combines with J gene TRDJ1, with TRDD3 matching over 11 bases. TCRdb offers no J gene call, so here the DNA was matched to germline to obtain one. V was pared by 0 bases and J by 3 bases, with 8 bases of the junction left unmatched. Germline-derived CDR1 and CDR2 are GEAIGNYY and EKD. CDR3 length: 17 residues. CDR3 region: CACDTIPLGDTADKLIF. CDR3 DNA: TGTGCCTGTGACACCATCCCCCTGGGGGATACAGCCGATAAACTCATCTTT.

With respect to this clone: The translation of this DNA and the TCRdb protein of a much larger clone differ at residue 11, probably owing to a read error; the protein shown here is translated from the DNA. The CDR3 reads CALGELLLGVGYTDKLIF. CDR3 nucleotide sequence: TGTGCTCTTGGGGAACTCTTACTGGGGGTCGGGTACACCGATAAACTCATCTTT. J is TRDJ1 and V is TRDV1; 8 bases are shared with TRDD3. TCRdb leaves out the J gene; it was filled in here by matching the DNA to germline. This CDR3 has 18 amino acids. The germline CDR1 and CDR2 sequences are TSWWSYY and QGS. J gave up 0 bases and V 0 bases, and 9 bases lay outside the gene matches.

This clone occurred a few times. The mismatch at residue 13 between this DNA's translation and the TCRdb protein of a much larger clone likely reflects a read error; the protein shown is translated from the DNA. The chain recombines TRDV1 with TRDJ1; the match to TRDD3 covers 8 bases. TCRdb offers no J gene call, so here the DNA was matched to germline to obtain one. Germline V gene lookup returns CDR1 TSWWSYY and CDR2 QGS. After removal of 1 base from V and 9 bases from J, the junction contained 22 bases not matched to a gene. The CDR3 has 19 amino acids. The CDR3 nucleotides are TGTGCTCTTGGGGAACGTATCCTTTTGTACTGGGGGGTACAGGGAGAACTCATCTTT. It translates to CALGERILLYWGVQGELIF.

On this clone itself: TCRdb's listed protein matches a much larger clone and diverges from this DNA's translation at residue 13, likely through a read error; the protein shown comes from the DNA. The CDR3 sequence is CACDSVNDWGIPDYTDKLIF. For the CDR3, the DNA is TGTGCCTGTGACTCCGTCAATGACTGGGGGATACCTGACTACACCGATAAACTCATCTTT. This chain uses TRDV2 with TRDJ1; 12 bases align to TRDD3. TCRdb lists no J gene, so it was determined here by aligning the DNA to germline. CDR1 and CDR2 (germline): GEAIGNYY, EKD. Losses at the gene ends were 3 bases for V and 0 bases for J; bases not matched to a gene: 16. This CDR3 is 20 amino acids long.

This clone has at least ten counts. A far larger clone is only one base removed, so a read error is likely. This chain connects TRDV1 to TRDJ2; D is unresolved. This CDR3 is built from 16 residues. Germline CDR1 reads TSWWSYY; CDR2 reads QGS. V gave up 4 bases and J gave up 5 bases, with 17 bases separating them. CDR3 region: CALGVRRPWITAQLFF. The CDR3 DNA reads TGTGCTCTTGGGGTCCGTAGACCGTGGATTACAGCACAACTCTTCTTT.

This clone came up a few times. A single base is all that separates this from a far larger clone, so a read error is likely. The same CDR3 is also encoded by other DNA sequences in this sample. This rearrangement joins TRDV2 to TRDJ1, with TRDD3 as a possible D gene (6 bases). In the absence of a J gene in TCRdb, the DNA was matched to germline to assign it here. Trimming pared 1 base from V and 4 bases from J, leaving 24 bases between. Germline V gene lookup returns CDR1 GEAIGNYY and CDR2 EKD. The CDR3 sequence is 18 residues long. CDR3 loop: CACDTIGGVKKEIDKLIF. As DNA, the CDR3 is TGTGCCTGTGACACGATTGGGGGGGTCAAAAAAGAAATCGATAAACTCATCTTT.

About this clone itself: A far larger clone lies a single base away; this is likely a read error. The sample contains more than one DNA sequence encoding this CDR3. This chain joins TRDV2 and TRDJ1, with 13 positions matching TRDD3. The J gene was missing in TCRdb and was found by matching the end of the DNA to germline. CDR1 is GEAIGNYY and CDR2 is EKD in the germline V gene. The CDR3 is made up of 17 amino acids. V was pared by 0 bases and J by 8 bases, with 11 bases of the junction left unmatched. CDR3 protein: CACDTGRSTGGYDKLIF. CDR3 nucleotides: TGTGCCTGTGACACCGGGAGGAGTACTGGGGGATACGACAAACTCATCTTT.